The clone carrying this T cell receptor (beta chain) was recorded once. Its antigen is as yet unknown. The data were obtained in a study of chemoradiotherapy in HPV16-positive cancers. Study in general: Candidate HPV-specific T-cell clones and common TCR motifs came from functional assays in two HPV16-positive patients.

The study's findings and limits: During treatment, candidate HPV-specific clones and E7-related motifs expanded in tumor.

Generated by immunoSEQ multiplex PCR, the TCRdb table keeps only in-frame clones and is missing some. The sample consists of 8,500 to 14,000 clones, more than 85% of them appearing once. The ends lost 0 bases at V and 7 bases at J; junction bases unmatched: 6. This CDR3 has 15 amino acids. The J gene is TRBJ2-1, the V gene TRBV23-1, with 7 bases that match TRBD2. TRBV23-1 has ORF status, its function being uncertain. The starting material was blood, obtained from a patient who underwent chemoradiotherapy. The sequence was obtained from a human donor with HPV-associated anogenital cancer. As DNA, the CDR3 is TGCGCCAGCAGTCAATCGGGGGGGGACCCGAATGAGCAGTTCTTC. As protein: CASSQSGGDPNEQFF.